By proportion, the clone carrying this TCR beta chain is medium-sized (0.01 to 0.1%). The sample comes from a study of T cell changes during pregnancy in multiple sclerosis. The CDR3 spans 13 residues. The germline gives CDR1 SQVTM, CDR2 ANQGSEA. Trimming took 6 bases from V and 6 from J; bases not matched to a gene: 10. Profiled with immunoSEQ multiplex PCR; TCRdb holds only in-frame clones, not every one. The sample has approximately 45,000 clones, 84% seen once; the top ten hold around 0.7%. V usage is TRBV29-1 and J usage is TRBJ1-2, with 7 bases lining up with TRBD1. The receptor was isolated from a female donor with multiple sclerosis, enrolled in a pregnancy study. Sequenced here: CD4+ T cells from peripheral blood mononuclear cells, sampled before pregnancy. The CDR3 loop is CSVPLRGQDGYTF. In DNA, the CDR3 is TGCAGCGTCCCCTTAAGGGGGCAGGATGGCTACACCTTC.